This TCR beta chain was found in a study of blood T cell repertoires in COVID-19. In the study overall: The samples span acute and convalescent COVID-19 from the United States, Italy and Spain. In each case, the material was cDNA or gDNA derived from T cells, B-cell-depleted T cells, or PBMCs.

Sequenced by immunoSEQ multiplex PCR; TCRdb stores in-frame clones only, minus some. Found here are hundreds of thousands of clones, under 90% of them singletons; the top ten hold 1.5% to 2%. Germline CDR1 and CDR2: SGHRS and YFSETQ. This CDR3 region has 15 residues. V was cut by 3 bases and J by 5 bases, with 17 bases left in between. Recruitment covered under 25 US areas and drew participants whose ages spanned roughly 18 to 100 years. Assignments of participants to cohorts depended upon their own reported clinical history. The origin of this receptor is a man in his forties who had recovered from COVID-19. Sequenced: PBMCs or T cells enriched from blood (not recorded which). This chain uses TRBV5-1 with TRBJ2-5; D not resolved. The CDR3 DNA follows: TGCGCCAGCAGCTGGAGCGCCCCGACGGAGGAGACCCAGTACTTC. It is translated as CASSWSAPTEETQYF.